Below, one T cell receptor (beta chain) is given with its context. As yet, its antigen is unknown. Use of 60 Vbeta and 13 Jbeta primers characterized the PCR. The authors' processing: Later analysis identified tens of millions of unique TCR beta chains, approximately 11 million shared. Measured with immunoSEQ multiplex PCR; TCRdb has only the in-frame clones, and not every one. The V and J calls and clone size were taken over from that table, and D and trimming were inferred from the DNA. The sample consists of about 120,000 clones, 77% of them appearing once. The entry originates in a study of cytomegalovirus exposure and HLA in healthy donors. Study-level findings and limits: TCR beta V segments were, for the most part, productive about 87% or about 30% of the time in an earlier analysis. Several top significant clusters appeared, in a later analysis, to be linked to common viral pathogens.

V was shortened by 6 bases and J by 9 bases, with 20 bases between the two germline ends. The CDR3 runs to 14 residues. CDR1 and CDR2 (germline): WSHSY, SAAADI. The gene calls are TRBV10-2 and TRBJ1-1; maybe TRBD1 (6 bases). This sequence was found in a man aged 18 to 30 in good health and CMV-seropositive. The specimen sequenced was PBMCs. The CDR3 loop is CASSLPGTCDKAFF. DNA of the CDR3: TGCGCCAGCAGCCTTCCAGGGACATGTGATAAAGCTTTCTTT.